This T cell receptor beta chain originates from a study of blood T cell repertoires in COVID-19. Study overall: Both acute and convalescent COVID-19 samples were obtained from the United States, Italy and Spain. From T cells, B-cell-depleted T cells, or PBMCs came the material, which was cDNA or gDNA.

V lost 7 bases to trimming and J lost 0 bases, with 19 bases between them. The CDR3 has 16 residues. The germline gives CDR1 MDHEN, CDR2 SYDVKM. Original handling: Amplification of reference gene primers was used by the study to estimate nucleated cell counts. The protocol was immunoSEQ multiplex PCR, while the TCRdb copy is restricted to in-frame clones and leaves out a portion. The DNA gave D and trimming, while V, J and clone size come from that table. The table includes some 50,000 clones, approximately 82% detected once. The gene calls are TRBV28 and TRBJ2-7; D possibly corresponds to TRBD1 (7 bases). This sequence was found in a woman at least 80 years old with acute or convalescent COVID-19. The sequenced sample consisted of peripheral blood. The CDR3 DNA reads as TGTGCCAGCACACCTTGGAGCAGGGGGGTCTCCTACGAGCAGTACTTC. Its protein is CASTPWSRGVSYEQYF.